This T cell receptor beta chain was captured by sequencing in a study of T-cell reconstitution after alpha-beta-depleted transplantation in children. Trimming stripped 8 bases from V and 6 bases from J, with 14 bases between. Per germline, CDR1 MDHEN and CDR2 SYDVKM. There are 13 residues in the CDR3. Unique molecular identifiers were incorporated into the prepared TCRbeta library. Using its own MiXCR run on the PCR reads, TCRdb lists one record per CDR3 protein. The data show roughly 300,000 distinct CDR3 sequences, with approximately 10% seen just once and 2.4% held by the top ten. The TCR originated in a human donor who donated a stem cell graft to a child with acute lymphoblastic leukemia. The gene calls are TRBV28 and TRBJ2-1; TRBD2 is a possible D gene (5 bases). This specimen was PBMCs from the stem cell graft donor, taken from the stem cell graft. The CDR3: CASRGRMANEQFF. In nucleotides, the CDR3 is TGTGCCAGCCGGGGTAGGATGGCCAATGAGCAGTTCTTC.